This T cell receptor (beta chain) is drawn from a study of T-cell memory formation after mild COVID-19. From 5'RACE with constant-segment primers came TCR alpha and TCR beta cDNA libraries that carried sample barcodes and UMIs. TCRdb redid the calling of the 5' RACE reads with MiXCR, one entry per CDR3 protein. The sample yields about 340,000 distinct CDR3 sequences, roughly 14% seen once. Trimming left V 1 base short and J 0 bases short, with 8 bases between. Germline V CDR1 and CDR2: SNHLY, FYNNEI. The CDR3 extends over 15 amino acids. Study-level results: Largely, contracting CD4+ clones fell within CM and EM, and contracting CD8+ clones within EMRA.

In this sample, this clonotype turned up a few times. What it binds is unknown. This clonotype originated in a man aged 18 to 29 who had mild COVID-19 (a few samples of this study predate the infection). Cell type and time point are not known. The chain has TRBV2 and TRBJ2-3; no definite D call. What was sequenced was PBMCs or a T cell subset sorted from them (not recorded which). CDR3 sequence: CASSEEGESTDTQYF. CDR3 in DNA: TGTGCCAGCAGTGAAGAAGGCGAGAGCACAGATACGCAGTATTTT.